The 18 T cell receptor beta chains presented below share a single source sample, sequenced in a study of T cell responses to AZD1222 COVID-19 vaccine (dated by TCRdb to about 2021). Per the publication, the time point label means: baseline before first vaccination. The method was the immunoSEQ multiplex PCR assay. The table comes from immuneACCESS by way of TCRdb, which keeps in-frame sequences with V and J called. Part of the clones is missing from these tables; in studies checked, under half for an unresolved V gene and the rest for unknown reasons. The sample table shows under 200,000 clones, and around 93% are seen once. 4.4% of the sample lies in the top ten. This specimen was peripheral blood, taken on day 0 of AZD1222 vaccination. All receptors derive from an adult in good health.

The chain is built from TRBV6-5 and TRBJ1-4; D call uncertain. This CDR3 contains 14 residues. Per the germline V gene, CDR1 is MNHEY and CDR2 is SVGAGI. V was pared by 2 bases and J by 3 bases, with 7 bases between. This chain's CDR3 is CASSYGEANEKLFF. The CDR3 DNA follows: TGTGCCAGCAGTTACGGCGAGGCTAATGAAAAACTGTTTTTT.

The chain couples TRBV11-2 to TRBJ1-6; a weak D match, TRBD1 (6 bases). The CDR3 has 16 amino acids. Germline V gene sequence: CDR1 SGHAT, CDR2 FQNNGV. Trimming stripped 5 bases from V and 9 bases from J, with 20 bases between. The CDR3 nucleotides read TGTGCCAGCAGCCCTCCGGGGGGGCGCGGGTCTTCACCCCTCCACTTT. It codes for CASSPPGGRGSSPLHF. Full variable domain (rest looked up from reference TRBV11-2 and TRBJ1-6): EAGVAQSPRYKIIEKRQSVAFWCNPISGHATLYWYQQILGQGPKLLIQFQNNGVVDDSQLPKDRFSAERLKGVDSTLKIQPAKLEDSAVYLCASSPPGGRGSSPLHFGNGTRLTVT.

The chain carries TRBV7-2 and TRBJ1-1; the D is unclear. This CDR3 comprises 13 residues. Germline V gene data show CDR1 as SGHTA and CDR2 as FQGNSA. The V gene lost 0 bases and the J gene lost 4 bases, with 6 bases spanning the gap. The CDR3, as DNA: TGTGCCAGCAGCTTAGCAGGGCCCACTGAAGCTTTCTTT. Its protein is CASSLAGPTEAFF.

The gene calls are TRBV12-3 or TRBV12-4 and TRBJ1-4; unclear D gene. This CDR3 is 13 amino acids long. V was clipped by 8 bases and J by 10 bases, with 17 bases between them. CDR3 amino acids: CASQPAGRSKLFF. The CDR3 DNA is TGTGCCAGCCAGCCGGCCGGGAGGTCAAAACTGTTTTTT.

The V call is TRBV5-6, the J call TRBJ1-4, with a possible D match to TRBD1 (6 bases). Trimming left V 3 bases short and J 0 bases short, with 12 bases between. Germline V lookup: CDR1 SGHDT, CDR2 YYEEEE. The CDR3 sequence is 16 residues long. CDR3 nucleotides: TGTGCCAGCAGCTCGAACACAGGGACAACTAATGAAAAACTGTTTTTT. Amino acids: CASSSNTGTTNEKLFF. Complete variable domain (other parts from reference TRBV5-6 and TRBJ1-4): DAGVTQSPTHLIKTRGQQVTLRCSPKSGHDTVSWYQQALGQGPQFIFQYYEEEERQRGNFPDRFSGHQFPNYSSELNVNALLLGDSALYLCASSSNTGTTNEKLFFGSGTQLSVL.

The chain is built from TRBV2 and TRBJ2-1, with D perhaps being TRBD1 or TRBD2 (6 bases each). CDR3 size: 13 residues. V shed 3 bases and J shed 8 bases, with 11 bases lying between them. CDR1 and CDR2 (germline): SNHLY, FYNNEI. The CDR3 sequence is CASSEYGGYEQFF. CDR3 in DNA: TGTGCCAGCAGTGAGTACGGGGGCTATGAGCAGTTCTTC.

This clone was seen just once. The V gene is TRBV5-1, the J gene TRBJ2-7, with TRBD1 as a possible D gene (6 bases). V lost 3 bases and J lost 5, with 15 bases in between. CDR1 is SGHRS, CDR2 YFSETQ, per germline. There are 14 residues in the CDR3. The CDR3: CASSSYQGTDEQYF. The CDR3 DNA follows: TGCGCCAGCAGCTCATATCAGGGGACCGACGAGCAGTACTTC.

The chain employs TRBV20-1 and TRBJ2-7; TRBD2 aligns across 7 bases. This CDR3 has 14 residues. Germline values: CDR1 DFQATT, CDR2 SNEGSKA (reference sequence). Trimming took 3 bases from V and 7 from J; bases not matched to a gene: 12. CDR3 in DNA: TGCAGTGCTAGTGTGGCTAGCGGACTCTTAGAGCAGTACTTC. Amino acids: CSASVASGLLEQYF.

The CDR3 sequence is CASSSDRGQKSEQYF. CDR3 nucleotides: TGTGCCAGCAGCTCGGACAGGGGGCAGAAGAGCGAGCAGTACTTC. V is TRBV5-4 and J is TRBJ2-7, with 11 bases fitting TRBD1. V trimming: 3 bases; J trimming: 6 bases; junction bases outside the gene matches: 8. CDR1 and CDR2 (germline): SGHNT, YYREEE (reference sequence). The CDR3 spans 15 residues.

The sample holds a few counts of this clone. The sample contains more than one DNA sequence encoding this CDR3. The chain links TRBV6-5 to TRBJ1-1; D is ambiguous. Germline-derived CDR1 and CDR2 are MNHEY and SVGAGI. With 8 bases removed from V and 0 bases from J, the gap between germline ends came to 10 bases. The CDR3 extends over 13 amino acids. CDR3 DNA: TGTGCCAGCGCTGGTAGGATGAACACTGAAGCTTTCTTT. It translates to CASAGRMNTEAFF.

This clone was picked up one time. The J gene is TRBJ1-4, the V gene TRBV2, with a weak D call TRBD1 (5 bases). The ends were cut back, 4 bases at V and 4 bases at J, with 10 bases in the middle. The CDR3 contains 14 residues. Germline CDR1 SNHLY, CDR2 FYNNEI. The CDR3 sequence is CASSVGPNNEKLFF. In DNA form, the CDR3 reads TGTGCCAGCAGTGTGGGACCGAATAATGAAAAACTGTTTTTT.

V and J are TRBV5-5 and TRBJ2-7; tentative D call: TRBD1 (6 bases). Germline V CDR1 and CDR2: SGHKS, YYEKEE (reference sequence). This CDR3 comprises 17 residues. The germline V and J ends were trimmed by 0 bases and 0 bases, with 16 bases remaining between them. Here the CDR3 DNA reads TGTGCCAGCAGCTTGGATCCGACAGGCACGTTCTCCTACGAGCAGTACTTC. Translated: CASSLDPTGTFSYEQYF.

The J gene is TRBJ2-1, the V gene TRBV29-1; TRBD2 aligns across 8 bases. The CDR3 consists of 14 residues. The germline V gene has CDR1 SQVTM and CDR2 ANQGSEA. V trimming: 7 bases; J trimming: 8 bases; junction bases outside the gene matches: 13. For the CDR3, the DNA is TGCAGCGCTAAAGGACTAGCCCTTTGGGATGAGCAGTTCTTC. Translated: CSAKGLALWDEQFF.

The J gene is TRBJ1-2, the V gene TRBV10-1; no firm D call. V lost 6 bases and J 3 bases, leaving 5 bases between the germline ends. Germline V lookup: CDR1 WNHNN, CDR2 SYGVQD (reference sequence). CDR3 length: 11 residues. CDR3 sequence: CASRSHYGYTF. The CDR3 DNA follows: TGCGCCAGCAGATCCCACTATGGCTACACCTTC.

The chain employs TRBV12-2 and TRBJ2-7; the listed D gene, TRBD1, was not tested against the DNA. TRBV12-2 represents a pseudogene. This CDR3 has 16 amino acids. CDR3 DNA sequence: TGTGCAAGTCGCTTATTGGTGGACAGGGTACCCTACGAGCAGTACTTC. Translating gives CASRLLVDRVPYEQYF.

The chain combines TRBV6-6 with TRBJ2-3; 9 bases align to TRBD2. CDR3 length: 16 amino acids. The V segment lost 5 bases and the J segment 0 bases; nucleotides outside the gene matches: 6. CDR1 is MNHNY, CDR2 SVGAGI, per germline (reference sequence). This CDR3 reads CASSLREGTSTDTQYF. The DNA for the CDR3 is TGTGCCAGCAGTCTGCGGGAGGGCACTAGCACAGATACGCAGTATTTT.

This chain joins TRBV6-5 and TRBJ2-7, with TRBD2 matching 8 bases. J lost 4 bases, V lost 5 bases, and 7 bases had no gene match. The CDR3 spans 14 residues. Germline CDR1 MNHEY, CDR2 SVGAGI. The CDR3 region has the DNA TGTGCCAGCAGTCCTCTAGCGGGCCAATACGAGCAGTACTTC. Translation gives CASSPLAGQYEQYF.

The J gene is TRBJ1-5, the V gene TRBV4-3; 7 nucleotides match TRBD1. Losses at the gene ends were 0 bases for V and 4 bases for J; bases not matched to a gene: 6. The CDR3 extends over 16 amino acids. Germline V gene lookup returns CDR1 LGHNA and CDR2 YSLEER. CDR3 residues: CASSQDRGTANQPQHF. The CDR3 bases are TGCGCCAGCAGCCAAGATCGTGGGACAGCGAATCAGCCCCAGCATTTT.